This T cell receptor (beta chain) was captured by sequencing in a study of T cell repertoires in cytomegalovirus infection. For the study at large: Both a matching HLA type and CMV infection were indicated by public TCR beta signatures. The study's findings and limits: In two of eight donors, the top clonotype was HLA-C-restricted CMV-specific. Adding up the frequency of public TCR beta families identified people who carried CMV plus the relevant HLA.

In regard to this clonotype: Its target is unknown.

V lost 10 bases and J 4 bases, leaving 17 bases between the germline ends. CDR3 length: 14 amino acids. TCRdb passed the reads through MiXCR, listing each CDR3 protein once. The sample yields some 600,000 distinct CDR3 sequences, 20% to 25% seen once. The rearrangement joins TRBV12-3 or TRBV12-4 to TRBJ2-1; perhaps TRBD2 as D (6 bases). Sequencing input: CD8+ T cells from PBMCs. The TCR was taken from a human donor in good health (CMV status not recorded). Some clones in this sample may be carry-over from other donors' samples. This CDR3 is CATSTSLRYNEQFF. The CDR3 DNA follows: TGTGCCACTTCGACTAGTCTACGATACAATGAGCAGTTCTTC.